This T cell receptor beta chain is from a study of CD8 T cell repertoires and HIV-1 epitope variants. Turning to the study itself: Epitopes were three Gag families plus Nef HW9 and YT9.

Germline V CDR1 and CDR2: MNHEY, SMNVEV (reference sequence). The junction had 10 bases not matched to a gene; V was cut back by 4 bases and J by 10 bases. The CDR3 contains 14 residues. TCR beta CDR3 was sequenced at survey depth on immunoSEQ. Some clones are missing from TCRdb's copy, which holds only in-frame ones; the method was immunoSEQ multiplex PCR. Of 95,000 or so clones in the sample, around 67% were seen once. With respect to this clone: As yet, its antigen is unknown.

Study findings and constraints: Of 8 or 9 antigen-specific beta clonotypes, 5 or 6 appeared to cross-react with escape variants. Beta chains alone show antigen proliferation, not cytokine profile or function.

Specimen: uncultured baseline CD8+ T cells from peripheral blood mononuclear cells (PBMCs). The V call is TRBV27, the J call TRBJ2-1, with 7 bases identical to TRBD1. The receptor comes from a male donor with HIV. The CDR3 reads CASSSHLTGKEQFF. Written as DNA, the CDR3 is TGTGCCAGCAGTTCGCATCTGACAGGGAAGGAGCAGTTCTTC.